This T cell receptor (beta chain) was sequenced for a study of blood T cell repertoires in COVID-19. This clone came up once. The data were produced by immunoSEQ multiplex PCR, yet TCRdb's version contains in-frame clones alone and is incomplete. The repertoire has approximately 150,000 clones, just over 85% of them found once; the top ten carry about 3.5%. The sequenced material came from peripheral blood. The sequence came from a man aged 70-80 years with acute or convalescent COVID-19.

The CDR3 nucleotides read TGTGCCAGCAGTTCCCATGGACTAGCGACCTACGAGCAGTACTTC. Translated: CASSSHGLATYEQYF. The chain carries TRBV6-2 or TRBV6-3 and TRBJ2-7, with 9 bases matching TRBD2. Per germline, CDR1 MNHEY and CDR2 SVGEGT. Trimming at V came to 4 bases and at J to 2 bases, leaving 6 bases not matched to a gene. The CDR3 length is 15 residues.